The clone carrying this TCR beta chain was picked up many times. No antigen is known for it. The data belong to a study of T-cell reconstitution after alpha-beta-depleted transplantation in children. Notes on the study in general: T-cell numbers and diversity one year post-transplant derived largely from freshly generated T cells. The origin of alpha-beta T cells about two months after transplant was reportedly several hundred expanded graft clones. From surviving recipient T cells and thymic progenitors came the high day-60 TCRbeta diversity observed in some patients.

It was with unique molecular identifiers that the TCRbeta library was prepared. TCRdb re-derived calls from the PCR reads in MiXCR, one entry per CDR3 protein. Here the sample spans about 160,000 distinct CDR3 sequences, around 10% being singletons. The CDR3 consists of 14 residues. CDR1 and CDR2 from the germline V gene are DFQATT and SNEGSKA (reference sequence). V dropped 6 bases and J dropped 7 bases, with 18 bases sitting between them. This clonotype was sampled from a boy aged 2 to 9 with acute myeloid leukemia, due to receive a stem cell transplant. This chain connects TRBV20-1 to TRBJ1-4; weak D call: TRBD1 (5 bases). The specimen was PBMCs, collected before TCRalphabeta/CD19-depleted stem cell transplant. The CDR3: CSASLPTGREKLFF. CDR3 coding DNA: TGCAGTGCCTCCTTGCCAACGGGGCGTGAAAAACTGTTTTTT.